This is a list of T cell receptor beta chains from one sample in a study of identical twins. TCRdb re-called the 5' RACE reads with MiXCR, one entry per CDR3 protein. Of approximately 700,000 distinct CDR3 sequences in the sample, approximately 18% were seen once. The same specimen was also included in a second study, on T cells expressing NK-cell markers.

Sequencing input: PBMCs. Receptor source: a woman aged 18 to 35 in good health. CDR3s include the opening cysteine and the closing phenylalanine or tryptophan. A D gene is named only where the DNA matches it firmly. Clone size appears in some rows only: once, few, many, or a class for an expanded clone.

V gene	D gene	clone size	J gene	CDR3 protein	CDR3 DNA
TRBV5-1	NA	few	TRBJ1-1	CASSFTGSGDEAFF	TGCGCCAGCAGCTTTACAGGGTCGGGTGATGAAGCTTTCTTT
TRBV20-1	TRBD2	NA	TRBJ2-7	CSAVAGGRIYEQYF	TGCAGTGCTGTTGCGGGGGGTCGAATCTACGAGCAGTACTTC
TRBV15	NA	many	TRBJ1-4	CATSREQDGKLFF	TGTGCCACCAGCAGAGAACAGGATGGGAAACTGTTTTTT
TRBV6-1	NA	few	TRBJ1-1	CASSDALTEAFF	TGTGCCAGCAGTGATGCTCTTACTGAAGCTTTCTTT
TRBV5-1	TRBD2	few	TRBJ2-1	CASRGGAGGGNEQFF	TGCGCCAGCAGAGGAGGAGCGGGGGGCGGGAATGAGCAGTTCTTC
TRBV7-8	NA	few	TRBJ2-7	CASSDRRQEYF	TGTGCCAGCAGCGACCGGAGACAGGAGTACTTC
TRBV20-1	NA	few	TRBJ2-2	CSASWVRELFF	TGCAGTGCTAGTTGGGTCAGGGAGCTGTTTTTT
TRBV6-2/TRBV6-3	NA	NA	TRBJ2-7	CASTLTGKSSYEQYF	TGTGCCAGCACTTTAACAGGGAAGAGCTCCTACGAGCAGTACTTC
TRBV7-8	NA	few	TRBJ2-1	CASSPTRQGIGEQFF	TGTGCCAGCAGCCCGACTAGGCAGGGGATTGGTGAGCAGTTCTTC
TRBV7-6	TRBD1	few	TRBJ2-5	CASSPWTGGGETQYF	TGTGCCAGCAGCCCCTGGACAGGGGGGGGAGAGACCCAGTACTTC
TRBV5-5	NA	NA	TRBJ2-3	CASSSLGNTQYF	TGTGCCAGCAGCTCCTTAGGGAATACGCAGTATTTT
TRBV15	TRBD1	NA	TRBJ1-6	CATSRGATGSSTLHF	TGTGCCACCAGCAGAGGAGCGACAGGGAGTTCGACCCTCCACTTT
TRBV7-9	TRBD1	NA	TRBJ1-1	CASTQSRTGGTEAFF	TGTGCCAGCACACAAAGCAGGACAGGGGGTACTGAAGCTTTCTTT
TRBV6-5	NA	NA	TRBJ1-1	CASSWKNTEAFF	TGTGCCAGCAGTTGGAAGAACACTGAAGCTTTCTTT
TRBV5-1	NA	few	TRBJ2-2	CASSLRLLKRDTGELFF	TGCGCCAGCAGCTTGCGTCTCCTGAAGCGGGACACCGGGGAGCTGTTTTTT
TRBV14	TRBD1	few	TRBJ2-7	CASSQPDRSYEQYF	TGTGCCAGCAGCCAACCGGACAGGTCCTACGAGCAGTACTTC
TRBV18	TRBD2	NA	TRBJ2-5	CASSPPGTSGHFRTQYF	TGTGCCAGCTCACCCCCGGGGACTAGCGGACACTTTCGGACCCAGTACTTC
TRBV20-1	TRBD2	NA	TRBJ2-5	CSARVSSGSLETQYF	TGCAGTGCTAGAGTTAGTAGCGGGAGCTTAGAGACCCAGTACTTC
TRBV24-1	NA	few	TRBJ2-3	CATSDSGLTDTQYF	TGTGCCACCAGTGATTCAGGACTCACAGATACGCAGTATTTT
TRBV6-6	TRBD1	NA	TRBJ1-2	CASGQGAPGYTF	TGTGCCAGCGGACAGGGGGCGCCTGGCTACACCTTC
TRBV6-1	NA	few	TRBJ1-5	CASSKAFLGNQPQHF	TGTGCCAGCAGCAAGGCGTTTCTCGGCAATCAGCCCCAGCATTTT
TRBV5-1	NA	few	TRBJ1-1	CASSWTRNTEAFF	TGCGCCAGCAGCTGGACCAGGAACACTGAAGCTTTCTTT
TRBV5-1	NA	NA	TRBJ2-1	CASSRGGPGGVYNEQFF	TGCGCCAGCAGCAGAGGAGGGCCAGGTGGGGTTTACAATGAGCAGTTCTTC
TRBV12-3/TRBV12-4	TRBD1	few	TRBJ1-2	CASSLSGQGRYTF	TGTGCCAGCAGTTTATCGGGACAGGGACGCTACACCTTC
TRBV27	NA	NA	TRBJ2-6	CASSSLGRATSSGANVLTF	TGTGCCAGCAGCTCCTTGGGCAGGGCGACATCCTCCGGGGCCAACGTCCTGACTTTC
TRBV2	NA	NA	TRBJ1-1	CASSEAEGWGGELSEAFF	TGTGCCAGCAGTGAAGCTGAAGGGTGGGGTGGGGAGTTGTCTGAAGCTTTCTTT
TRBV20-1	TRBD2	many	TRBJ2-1	CSADSGSQAWEQFF	TGCAGTGCCGATAGCGGGTCCCAGGCATGGGAGCAGTTCTTC
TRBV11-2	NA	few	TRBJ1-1	CASSLFYTGFGSYSTEAFF	TGTGCCAGCAGCTTATTCTATACGGGTTTCGGGAGTTACAGCACTGAAGCTTTCTTT
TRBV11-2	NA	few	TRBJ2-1	CASSLERQSKMFF	TGTGCCAGCAGCTTAGAGAGACAGTCGAAAATGTTCTTC
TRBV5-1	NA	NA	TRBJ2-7	CASSLAYGTYEQYF	TGCGCCAGCAGCTTGGCCTACGGAACCTACGAGCAGTACTTC
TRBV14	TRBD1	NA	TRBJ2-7	CASSQGERGLRSYEQYF	TGTGCCAGCAGCCAAGGAGAGAGGGGGCTGAGGTCCTACGAGCAGTACTTC
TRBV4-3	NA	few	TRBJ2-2	CASSQDPPGLRLGGELFF	TGCGCCAGCAGCCAAGACCCGCCGGGACTTCGTCTCGGCGGGGAGCTGTTTTTT
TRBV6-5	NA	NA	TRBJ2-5	CASSYSWDPNQETQYF	TGTGCCAGCAGTTACAGCTGGGACCCAAACCAAGAGACCCAGTACTTC
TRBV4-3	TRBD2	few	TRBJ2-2	CASTTGTSANTGELFF	TGCGCCAGCACCACCGGGACTAGTGCAAACACCGGGGAGCTGTTTTTT
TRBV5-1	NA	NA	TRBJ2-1	CASSLEAAPYNEQFF	TGCGCCAGCAGCCTGGAGGCCGCTCCCTACAATGAGCAGTTCTTC
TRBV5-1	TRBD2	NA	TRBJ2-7	CASSSGTRLSYEQYF	TGCGCCAGCAGCTCCGGGACTAGGCTCTCCTACGAGCAGTACTTC
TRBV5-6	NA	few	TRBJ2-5	CASSFPTNGETQYF	TGTGCCAGCAGCTTCCCCACAAATGGAGAGACCCAGTACTTC
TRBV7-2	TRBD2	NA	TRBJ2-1	CASRRGGSGDEQFF	TGTGCCAGCCGCCGGGGGGGCTCCGGGGATGAGCAGTTCTTC
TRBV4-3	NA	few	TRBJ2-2	CASSQSLDYTGELFF	TGCGCCAGCAGCCAAAGTCTAGACTACACCGGGGAGCTGTTTTTT
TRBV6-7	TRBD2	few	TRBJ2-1	CARFPGLAGGSYEQFF	TGTGCCAGGTTCCCCGGGCTAGCGGGGGGCTCCTATGAGCAGTTCTTC
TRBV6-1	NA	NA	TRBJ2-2	CASSEIERTGELFF	TGTGCCAGCAGTGAAATAGAACGGACCGGGGAGCTGTTTTTT